What follows is one T cell receptor beta chain and its context. The target antigen is unknown. This specimen belongs to a study of Tregs in tolerant kidney transplant recipients. In the study overall: Recipients received nonmyeloablative bone marrow transplants from related graft donors, with transient mixed chimerism.

TCRdb keeps only in-frame clones here, not all; method: immunoSEQ multiplex PCR. Seen here are around 78,000 clones, around 90% observed once, and the top ten hold about 0.34%. General study results and limits: Donor-specific Treg expansion exceeded global Treg expansion in tolerant patients, suggesting antigen drive.

Unstimulated Tregs (CD4+CD25+CD127-) and CD4+CD25- non-Tregs were sorted from PBMCs. Before regulatory T cell sorting, thawed PBMCs rested overnight at 37°C in 200 IU/ml IL-2. Germline V gene data show CDR1 as MGHRA and CDR2 as YSYEKL. The CDR3 has 14 amino acids. V gave up 4 bases and J gave up 6 bases, with 12 bases separating them. The rearrangement uses TRBV4-1 and TRBJ1-4; perhaps TRBD1 as D (6 bases). This receptor was obtained from a human donor who received a combined kidney and bone marrow transplant. The sample was Tregs from blood, taken before the transplant. The CDR3 DNA reads TGCGCCAGCAGCCCCAGGGGCCCTGATGAAAAACTGTTTTTT. Amino acid sequence: CASSPRGPDEKLFF.